The clone carrying this TCR beta chain occurred many times. Its specificity is unknown. Germline loops: CDR1 SNHLY, CDR2 FYNNEI. With 6 bases clipped from V and 4 bases from J, the junction kept 6 bases outside the gene matches. CDR3 length equals 14 residues. MiXCR, applied by TCRdb to the RT-PCR reads, yields one record per CDR3 protein. Of roughly 700,000 distinct CDR3 sequences in the sample, approximately 15% were seen once. This sample is part of a study of response to subunit inactivated influenza vaccine. Regarding the study as a whole: The authors put forward the suggestion that each seasonal influenza vaccination may bring in only a limited number of new T cells.

Sample: PBMCs from blood, taken 14 to 15 days before vaccination. This TCR came from a man aged 50 to 60 who received an inactivated influenza vaccine. The V gene is TRBV2, the J gene TRBJ1-2, with 9 nucleotides matching TRBD1. Here the CDR3 DNA reads TGTGCCAGCAGCTTGGGACAGGGAGCCTATGGCTACACCTTC. Amino acid sequence: CASSLGQGAYGYTF.